These 23 T cell receptor beta chains were sequenced from one sample in a study of T cells in Graves' hyperthyroidism and ophthalmopathy. Researchers took RNA transcripts and amplified the TCR beta CDR3 regions from them. TCR CDR3 regions were first amplified by RT-PCR with HTBI primers. TCRdb called the multiplex PCR reads again in MiXCR, with one record for every CDR3 protein. Among about 560,000 distinct CDR3 sequences, 15% to 18% were seen once, and the ten largest hold around 6.6%. The sample consisted of blood. The receptors were gathered from a woman younger than 45 with Graves' hyperthyroidism.

This clonotype showed up just a few times. This may be a read error: a much more frequent sequence differs by one nucleotide. V and J are TRBV20-1 and TRBJ2-1; D is possibly TRBD2 (5 bases). Germline V gene lookup returns CDR1 DFQATT and CDR2 SNEGSKA (reference sequence). The CDR3 loop spans 14 amino acids. The CDR3 sequence is CNAIGLDYVNEQFF. The CDR3 nucleotides are TGCAATGCTATCGGATTAGACTACGTCAATGAGCAGTTCTTC.

In this sample, this clonotype turned up many times. CDR3 coding DNA: TGTGCCAGCACCCCGGGCCTCCTATCCCCCCAGGATCTCTACAATGAGCAGTTCTTC. This encodes CASTPGLLSPQDLYNEQFF. The rearrangement joins TRBV6-1 to TRBJ2-1; the D is unclear. The CDR3 totals 19 residues. Germline values: CDR1 MNHNS, CDR2 SASEGT. The V end was cut by 7 bases, the J end by 3 bases, with 28 bases between.

This rearrangement joins TRBV28 to TRBJ2-1, with D possibly being TRBD1 (5 bases). This CDR3 has 14 amino acids. Germline lookup yields CDR1 MDHEN and CDR2 SYDVKM. The V end lost 2 bases, the J end lost 7 bases, and 12 bases lay between the germline ends. The CDR3 sequence: CASSLVGRVNEQFF. CDR3 coding DNA: TGTGCCAGCAGTTTAGTCGGCAGGGTAAATGAGCAGTTCTTC.

This clonotype was seen at least ten times. The chain links TRBV20-1 to TRBJ2-7; 7 bases line up with TRBD2. The CDR3 runs to 15 residues. The germline gives CDR1 DFQATT, CDR2 SNEGSKA (reference sequence). Trimming removed 1 base from V and 0 bases from J; junction bases left unmatched: 6. Here the CDR3 reads CSARGAGETSYEQYF. CDR3 bases: TGCAGTGCTAGAGGCGCGGGAGAAACCTCCTACGAGCAGTACTTC.

This clonotype was seen ten or more times. The chain carries TRBV20-1 and TRBJ2-3, with 9 bases matching TRBD1. The CDR3 covers 14 residues. CDR1 is DFQATT, CDR2 SNEGSKA, per germline (reference sequence). Unmatched junction bases numbered 7, after V lost 5 bases and J lost 4 bases. This CDR3 is CSAFPGQGADTQYF. DNA of the CDR3: TGCAGTGCTTTTCCGGGACAGGGCGCAGATACGCAGTATTTT.

There are a few counts of this clonotype. CDR3 sequence (DNA): TGCAGTGCTTCTTCGGGGGTTCAGGGCGAGAGGGAGCAGTACTTC. Protein sequence: CSASSGVQGEREQYF. The gene calls are TRBV20-1 and TRBJ2-7, with a tentative D call TRBD2 (6 bases). Per the germline V gene, CDR1 is DFQATT and CDR2 is SNEGSKA (reference sequence). The CDR3 runs 15 residues. Between the trimmed V and J ends, which lost 5 bases and 7 bases, there was a span of 24 bases.

The table lists this clonotype with many counts. V usage is TRBV28 and J usage is TRBJ1-2; the match to TRBD1 covers 7 bases. Germline V gene data show CDR1 as MDHEN and CDR2 as SYDVKM. Losses at the gene ends were 9 bases for V and 3 bases for J; bases not matched to a gene: 13. The CDR3 is 15 amino acids. CDR3 nucleotides: TGTGCCAGTTCAGGGGGGGGTTCTCCGTACTATGGCTACACCTTC. Residues: CASSGGGSPYYGYTF.

This clonotype was observed many times. The chain has TRBV15 and TRBJ2-1, with TRBD2 as a possible D gene (7 bases). The CDR3 extends over 17 amino acids. The germline CDR1 and CDR2 sequences are LNHNV and YYDKDF (reference sequence). Trimming removed 5 bases from V and 3 bases from J, with 20 bases in between. CDR3 in DNA: TGTGCCACCAGCGAATACCAAGCGGGACACGGCTACAATGAGCAGTTCTTC. Translating gives CATSEYQAGHGYNEQFF.

This clonotype was counted only a few times. This chain links TRBV11-1 with TRBJ1-5, with TRBD1 matching 8 bases. The V gene's germline CDR1 is SGHAT and CDR2 FQDESV (reference sequence). Losses at the gene ends were 2 bases for V and 0 bases for J; bases not matched to a gene: 27. The CDR3 is 24 residues long. The CDR3 sequence: CASSLIPVAAGGQEPPYSNQPQHF. The CDR3 nucleotides read TGTGCCAGCAGCTTAATTCCTGTGGCCGCCGGGGGACAGGAACCACCATATAGCAATCAGCCCCAGCATTTT.

There are a few counts of this clonotype. V gene TRBV2 combines with J gene TRBJ1-4; unclear D gene. Trimming shortened V by 2 bases and J by 4 bases, and 11 bases separated the two germline ends. From germline, CDR1 is SNHLY and CDR2 FYNNEI. The CDR3 contains 15 residues. CDR3 residues: CASSEIIGGNEKLFF. Here the CDR3 DNA reads TGTGCCAGCAGTGAAATTATAGGCGGTAATGAAAAACTGTTTTTT.

On this clonotype itself: One end of the junction fails to match germline, which may point to a read error. This chain connects TRBV20-1 to TRBJ1-1; D not certain. Germline CDR1 DFQATT, CDR2 SNEGSKA (reference sequence). The CDR3 loop spans 14 amino acids. The chain's CDR3 is CSASSWVGNTETFF. For the CDR3, the DNA is TGCAGTGCTAGCTCTTGGGTGGGCAACACTGAAACTTTCTTT.

There are many counts of this clonotype. The chain uses TRBV28 and TRBJ2-5; 11 bases match TRBD2. Germline CDR1 reads MDHEN; CDR2 reads SYDVKM. After removal of 5 bases from V and 5 bases from J, the junction contained 4 bases not matched to a gene. The CDR3 runs 14 residues. CDR3 sequence (DNA): TGTGCCAGCAGTCATAGCGGGAGGGCTGAGACCCAGTACTTC. Its protein product is CASSHSGRAETQYF.

This clonotype was found many times. The V gene is TRBV28, the J gene TRBJ2-2; the D gene is possibly TRBD2 (6 bases). This CDR3 has 15 residues. The V end was cut by 3 bases, the J end by 3 bases, with 11 bases between. Per germline, CDR1 MDHEN and CDR2 SYDVKM. Here the CDR3 DNA reads TGTGCCAGCAGTTTTAGCGGAGGGTACACCGGGGAGCTGTTTTTT. This translates into CASSFSGGYTGELFF.

This clonotype has more than one count but fewer than ten. V usage is TRBV4-1 and J usage is TRBJ1-6; no definite D call. The CDR3 is 16 residues long. The germline gives CDR1 MGHRA, CDR2 YSYEKL. Trimming took off 4 bases at V and 5 bases at J, with 15 bases between the two ends. CDR3: CASSLAGRVNNSPLHF. The CDR3 coding sequence is TGCGCCAGCAGCCTGGCGGGCCGCGTGAATAATTCACCCCTCCACTTT.

The rearrangement joins TRBV6-1 to TRBJ1-2; D is unclear. The germline gives CDR1 MNHNS, CDR2 SASEGT. The CDR3 is 13 amino acids. Between the trimmed V and J ends, which lost 5 bases and 2 bases, there was a span of 9 bases. The CDR3 sequence is CASSRDENYGYTF. The CDR3 DNA reads as TGTGCCAGCAGTCGCGACGAAAACTATGGCTACACCTTC.

The rearrangement joins TRBV7-3 to TRBJ2-1; TRBD1 matches 10 bases. The CDR3 sequence is 16 residues long. Per germline, CDR1 SGHTA and CDR2 FQGTGA. J lost 3 bases, V lost 1 base, and 3 bases had no gene match. The CDR3 DNA reads as TGTGCCAGCAGCTTAAACCGGGACAGGGGCTACAATGAGCAGTTCTTC. Residues: CASSLNRDRGYNEQFF.

The chain has TRBV20-1 and TRBJ2-2, with 8 bases identical to TRBD1. CDR1 is DFQATT, CDR2 SNEGSKA, per germline (reference sequence). Unmatched junction bases numbered 6, after V lost 2 bases and J lost 7 bases. The CDR3 has 14 amino acids. The CDR3 is CSARQGAQVGELFF. The CDR3 bases are TGCAGTGCTAGACAGGGGGCCCAAGTCGGGGAGCTGTTTTTT.

This clonotype appeared many times. The rearrangement links TRBV2 to TRBJ1-1, with a weak D call TRBD1 (5 bases). Looked up from germline, CDR1 is SNHLY and CDR2 is FYNNEI. The CDR3 length is 13 residues. V dropped 9 bases and J dropped 1 base, with 12 bases sitting between them. The DNA for the CDR3 is TGTGCCAGTTCGACAGAAACGAACACTGAAGCTTTCTTT. The encoded protein is CASSTETNTEAFF.

The DNA of the CDR3 is TGCAGTGCTAGAGCACAGGGGTTTGAGCAGCCCCAGCATTTT. The encoded protein is CSARAQGFEQPQHF. The chain combines TRBV20-1 with TRBJ1-5; 7 positions agree with TRBD1. The CDR3 totals 14 residues. Trimming at V came to 1 base and at J to 7 bases, leaving 7 bases not matched to a gene. Germline values: CDR1 DFQATT, CDR2 SNEGSKA (reference sequence).

This clonotype was counted many times. The chain combines TRBV6-2 or TRBV6-3 with TRBJ2-7; 7 bases line up with TRBD1. The V and J ends lost 5 bases and 5 bases, in that order; junction bases with no gene match: 9. CDR1 MNHEY and CDR2 SVGEGT come from the germline V gene. The CDR3 has 14 residues. CDR3 sequence: CASSQRQGPNEQYF. CDR3 DNA: TGTGCCAGCAGTCAACGACAGGGACCGAACGAGCAGTACTTC.

The gene calls are TRBV11-1 and TRBJ1-1, with D perhaps matching TRBD1 (5 bases). V lost 0 bases to trimming and J lost 5 bases, with 28 bases between them. Germline-derived CDR1 and CDR2 are SGHAT and FQDESV (reference sequence). CDR3 length: 20 residues. CDR3 bases: TGTGCCAGCAGCTTAGCGACGAGAGAGGAGACCCAGGGTGGGTTGACTGAAGCTTTCTTT. Translating gives CASSLATREETQGGLTEAFF.

This clonotype appeared a few times. The chain combines TRBV20-1 with TRBJ2-3, with D possibly TRBD2 on 5 matching bases. The CDR3 sequence is 11 residues long. Per germline, CDR1 DFQATT and CDR2 SNEGSKA (reference sequence). The CDR3 DNA follows: TGCAGGGCAACACGCCTGAGCGGGCAGTATTTT. This codes for CRATRLSGQYF.

J is TRBJ2-5 and V is TRBV20-1; TRBD2 aligns across 9 bases. J lost 2 bases, V lost 6 bases, and 4 bases had no gene match. The CDR3 is 13 amino acids. From germline, CDR1 is DFQATT and CDR2 SNEGSKA (reference sequence). The CDR3 spells CSANSGRQETQYF. In DNA form, the CDR3 reads TGCAGTGCCAATAGCGGGAGACAAGAGACCCAGTACTTC.